This entry lists 12 T cell receptor beta chains sequenced from one sample in a study of T cells after posttransplantation cyclophosphamide. Using immunoSEQ multiplex PCR, the repertoire was profiled, and TCRdb retains in-frame clones only, with some absent. The sample has around 35,000 clones, none seen only once. Sequenced input: PBMCs. These receptors were obtained from a girl between 10 and 17 years old in good health, CMV-negative, and a related stem cell transplant donor.

This clone was seen ten or more times. The chain combines TRBV2 with TRBJ1-5, with a possible D match to TRBD1 (6 bases). This CDR3 comprises 17 residues. Between the trimmed V and J ends, which lost 2 bases and 1 base, there was a span of 15 bases. In germline, CDR1 is SNHLY, CDR2 FYNNEI. CDR3 in amino acids: CASSELGGAVSNQPQHF. CDR3 nucleotides: TGTGCCAGCAGTGAATTGGGGGGGGCGGTGAGCAATCAGCCCCAGCATTTT.

This clone was recorded a few times. V and J are TRBV14 and TRBJ2-4, with D perhaps matching TRBD1 (5 bases). V was pared by 6 bases and J by 5 bases, with 14 bases between. The CDR3 is 14 residues long. Germline V gene lookup returns CDR1 SGHDN and CDR2 FVKESK. Here the CDR3 reads CASRDDRPENIQYF. In DNA form, the CDR3 reads TGTGCCAGCAGGGACGACAGACCCGAAAACATTCAGTACTTC.

This clone turned up a few times. This chain connects TRBV7-7 to TRBJ2-1; weak D call: TRBD2 (6 bases). Trimming left V 5 bases short and J 4 bases short, with 18 bases between. The CDR3 spans 16 residues. Germline V gives CDR1 SSHAT, CDR2 FNYEAQ (reference sequence). The CDR3 DNA follows: TGTGCCAGCAGCCCGATTGTCGGGGGATGGTACAATGAGCAGTTCTTC. This sequence encodes CASSPIVGGWYNEQFF.

This clone was picked up many times. The rearrangement links TRBV2 to TRBJ2-7, with TRBD1 matching 7 bases. The CDR3 sequence is 12 residues long. The junction had 6 bases not matched to a gene; V was cut back by 6 bases and J by 7 bases. Germline V gives CDR1 SNHLY, CDR2 FYNNEI. DNA for the CDR3: TGTGCCAGCAGCCGGGACAGCCCGGAGCAGTACTTC. The encoded protein is CASSRDSPEQYF. Together with reference TRBV2 and TRBJ2-7, the CDR3 gives the full variable domain: EPEVTQTPSHQVTQMGQEVILRCVPISNHLYFYWYRQILGQKVEFLVSFYNNEISEKSEIFDDQFSVERPDGSNFTLKIRSTKLEDSAMYFCASSRDSPEQYFGPGTRLTVT.

In its sample, this clone was seen many times. The gene calls are TRBV11-2 and TRBJ2-1, with 7 bases lining up with TRBD2. Germline assignment: CDR1 SGHAT and CDR2 FQNNGV. The CDR3 runs to 18 residues. V dropped 8 bases and J dropped 3; count of bases not matched to a gene: 19. Written as DNA, the CDR3 is TGTGCCAGCTCCGCCCTAGTTACCGGGGGGAAGGGCTACAATGAGCAGTTCTTC. It encodes CASSALVTGGKGYNEQFF.

V and J are TRBV30 and TRBJ1-1, with 9 bases identical to TRBD1. This CDR3 is 19 amino acids long. With 3 bases clipped from V and 0 bases from J, the junction kept 17 bases outside the gene matches. From germline, CDR1 is GTSNPN and CDR2 SVGIG (reference sequence). Here the CDR3 reads CAWSDGLLRDRVLNTEAFF. In DNA form, the CDR3 reads TGTGCCTGGAGCGACGGCCTTTTACGGGACAGGGTTTTGAACACTGAAGCTTTCTTT.

This clone has more than one count but fewer than ten. This chain connects TRBV28 to TRBJ2-2; 7 bases agree with TRBD1. This CDR3 spans 15 amino acids. The V gene's germline CDR1 is MDHEN and CDR2 SYDVKM. V was clipped by 6 bases and J by 4 bases; unmatched bases: 8. CDR3 in amino acids: CASSPGQEVTGELFF. The CDR3 region has the DNA TGTGCCAGCAGCCCTGGACAGGAGGTCACCGGGGAGCTGTTTTTT.

The chain combines TRBV6-4 with TRBJ2-3; TRBD2 agrees at 7 bases. CDR1 and CDR2 from the germline V gene are MRHNA and SNTAGT. This CDR3 contains 15 residues. Trimming cost V 4 bases and J 3 bases; bases outside gene matches: 7. The chain's CDR3 is CASSARGGSTDTQYF. DNA of the CDR3: TGTGCCAGCAGTGCCCGCGGGGGTTCGACAGATACGCAGTATTTT.

This clone turned up a few times. The chain combines TRBV7-9 with TRBJ1-1, with 7 bases that match TRBD1. In germline, CDR1 is SEHNR, CDR2 FQNEAQ (reference sequence). V shed 4 bases and J 5 bases; nucleotides not matched to a gene: 10. The length of the CDR3 is 15 residues. The CDR3 reads CASSSRTGMSTEAFF. The CDR3 coding sequence is TGTGCCAGCAGCTCCCGGACAGGCATGAGTACTGAAGCTTTCTTT.

The sample holds many counts of this clone. The rearrangement joins TRBV11-2 to TRBJ2-2, with D possibly being TRBD1 (6 bases). The CDR3 spans 14 residues. Deletions cut 3 bases from V and 6 bases from J, with 11 bases between. Germline CDR1 and CDR2: SGHAT and FQNNGV. CDR3 DNA: TGTGCCAGCAGCTTCTCCAGGGGCCCCGGGGAGCTGTTTTTT. Translated, it gives CASSFSRGPGELFF. The full variable domain, its missing parts supplied by reference TRBV11-2 and TRBJ2-2, is EAGVAQSPRYKIIEKRQSVAFWCNPISGHATLYWYQQILGQGPKLLIQFQNNGVVDDSQLPKDRFSAERLKGVDSTLKIQPAKLEDSAVYLCASSFSRGPGELFFGEGSRLTVL.

This clone was seen many times. This chain uses TRBV11-1 with TRBJ2-7; D gene uncertain. The CDR3 is 16 residues long. CDR1 and CDR2 (germline): SGHAT, FQDESV (reference sequence). V lost 0 bases, J lost 1 base, and 13 bases lay in between. CDR3: CASSLAPRPRSYEQYF. CDR3 in DNA: TGTGCCAGCAGCTTAGCCCCTAGGCCGCGATCCTACGAGCAGTACTTC.

This clone occurred a few times. J is TRBJ2-4 and V is TRBV7-2; 8 positions agree with TRBD2. Germline V gene lookup returns CDR1 SGHTA and CDR2 FQGNSA. The CDR3 is made up of 14 amino acids. V was pared by 5 bases and J by 9 bases, with 9 bases of the junction left unmatched. CDR3 nucleotide sequence: TGTGCCAGCAGCCGCGTTGGGACTAGTTCCATTCAGTACTTC. Amino acid sequence: CASSRVGTSSIQYF.